A single count supports the clone carrying this T cell receptor (beta chain). Study processing details: Amplification with reference gene primers provided the estimates of nucleated cell counts. Here immunoSEQ multiplex PCR was the method, and the copy in TCRdb shows in-frame clones only, minus some. V and J calls and clone size come straight from that table; D and trimming were deduced from the DNA. The sample contains around 200,000 clones, around four fifths of which appear only once. The data derive from a study of blood T cell repertoires in COVID-19. Turning to the study itself: There were acute and convalescent COVID-19 samples, and they came from the United States, Italy and Spain. T cells, B-cell-depleted T cells, or PBMCs provided the cDNA or gDNA that served as material.

The CDR3 is 13 residues long. Germline CDR1 is MDHEN and CDR2 is SYDVKM. V gave up 9 bases and J gave up 0 bases, with 11 bases separating them. The sequence was obtained from a man between 35 and 55 years old with active or convalescent COVID-19. Sequenced: peripheral blood. The V gene is TRBV28, the J gene TRBJ1-1; D call uncertain. In DNA form, the CDR3 reads TGTGCCAGTTCCGGTCTGTTGAACACTGAAGCTTTCTTT. The encoded protein is CASSGLLNTEAFF. The variable domain in full, completed from reference TRBV28 and TRBJ1-1, reads DVKVTQSSRYLVKRTGEKVFLECVQDMDHENMFWYRQDPGLGLRLIYFSYDVKMKEKGDIPEGYSVSREKKERFSLILESASTNQTSMYLCASSGLLNTEAFFGQGTRLTVV.